Here is one T cell receptor (beta chain) with its context. Its antigen is undetermined. The data derive from a study of beta chain features in type 1 diabetes. Study-level points and caveats: Type 1 diabetes patients had moderately but significantly shorter TCRB CDR3s in all four CD4+ subsets.

Expressed TCRB transcripts were sequenced, since all the RNA that had been isolated was reverse transcribed. Libraries were prepared by immunoSEQ multiplex PCR; TCRdb keeps only in-frame clonotypes and omits some of them. The sample holds around 250,000 clones, 13% to 15% seen once. From germline, CDR1 is LGHNA and CDR2 YSLEER. The CDR3 sequence is 13 residues long. V was cut by 0 bases and J by 4 bases, with 5 bases left in between. This receptor was obtained from a man aged 25 to 40 with type 1 diabetes. Input material: naive CD4+ T cells from blood. V and J are TRBV4-3 and TRBJ2-3; weak D call: TRBD1 (5 bases). CDR3 loop: CASSQEGADTQYF. For the CDR3, the DNA is TGCGCCAGCAGCCAAGAAGGGGCAGATACGCAGTATTTT.